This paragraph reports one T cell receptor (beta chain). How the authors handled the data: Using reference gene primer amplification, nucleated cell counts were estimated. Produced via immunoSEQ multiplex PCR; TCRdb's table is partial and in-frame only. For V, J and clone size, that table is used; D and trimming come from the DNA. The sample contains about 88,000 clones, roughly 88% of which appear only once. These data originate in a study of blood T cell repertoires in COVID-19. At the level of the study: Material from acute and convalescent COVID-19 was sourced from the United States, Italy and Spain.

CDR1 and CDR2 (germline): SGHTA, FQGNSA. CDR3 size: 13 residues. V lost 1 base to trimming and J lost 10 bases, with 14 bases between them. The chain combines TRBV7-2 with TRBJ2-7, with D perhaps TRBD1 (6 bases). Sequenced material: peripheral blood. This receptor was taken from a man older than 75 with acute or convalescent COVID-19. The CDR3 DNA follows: TGTGCCAGCAGCTTAGGGCAGGGGAGACTCCAGTACTTC. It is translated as CASSLGQGRLQYF.